This entry is about one T cell receptor beta chain. Its antigen is still unknown. They built TCR cDNA with 5'RACE template switching, a step that put in a universal primer site and UMIs. TCRdb reanalysed the 5' RACE reads using MiXCR and keeps one entry per CDR3 protein. The sample yields approximately 580,000 distinct CDR3 sequences, 17% seen once. These data come from a study of T cells after yellow fever vaccination. The study's findings and limits: Clones that expanded after primary vaccination mostly reappeared after the booster (around 96% CD4, approximately 85% CD8). Of the clonotypes, a small share occurred in both CD4 and CD8 compartments.

V lost 3 bases, J lost 4 bases, and 15 bases lay in between. CDR3 length: 16 amino acids. CDR1 and CDR2 from the germline V gene are MDHEN and SYDVKM. The sequencing here drew on PBMCs, taken 5 to 6 days after the first yellow fever vaccination. This TCR derives from a man younger than 35 who received the YFV17D yellow fever vaccine. The rearrangement uses TRBV28 and TRBJ1-4, with D unclear. CDR3 amino acids: CASSFGEHGFNEKLFF. CDR3 coding DNA: TGTGCCAGCAGTTTCGGAGAACACGGATTTAATGAAAAACTGTTTTTT.